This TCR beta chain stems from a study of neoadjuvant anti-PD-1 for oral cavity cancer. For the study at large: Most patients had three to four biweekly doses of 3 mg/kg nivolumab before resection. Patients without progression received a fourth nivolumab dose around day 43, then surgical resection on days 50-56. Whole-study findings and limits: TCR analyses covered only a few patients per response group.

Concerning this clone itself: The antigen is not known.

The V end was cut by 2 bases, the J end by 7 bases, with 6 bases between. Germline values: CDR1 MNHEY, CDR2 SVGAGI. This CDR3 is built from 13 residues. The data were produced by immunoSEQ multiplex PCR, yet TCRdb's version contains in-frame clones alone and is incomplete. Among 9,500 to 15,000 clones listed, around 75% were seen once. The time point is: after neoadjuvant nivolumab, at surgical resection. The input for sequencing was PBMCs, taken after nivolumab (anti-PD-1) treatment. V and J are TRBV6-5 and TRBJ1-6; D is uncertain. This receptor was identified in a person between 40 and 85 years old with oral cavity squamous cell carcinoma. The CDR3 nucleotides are TGTGCCAGCAGTTACCTACAGAATTCACCCCTCCACTTT. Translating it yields CASSYLQNSPLHF.